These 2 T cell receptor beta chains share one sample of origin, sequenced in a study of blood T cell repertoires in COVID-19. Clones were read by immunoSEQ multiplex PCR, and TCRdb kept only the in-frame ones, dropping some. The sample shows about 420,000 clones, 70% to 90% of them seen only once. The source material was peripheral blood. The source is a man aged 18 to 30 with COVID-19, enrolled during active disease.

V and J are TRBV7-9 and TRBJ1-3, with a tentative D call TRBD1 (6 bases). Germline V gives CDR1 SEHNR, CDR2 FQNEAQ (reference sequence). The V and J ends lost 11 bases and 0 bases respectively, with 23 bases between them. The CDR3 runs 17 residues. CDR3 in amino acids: CASPTEGVLGSGNTIYF. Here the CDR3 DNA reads TGTGCCTCGCCGACCGAGGGGGTTTTGGGCTCTGGAAACACCATATATTTT. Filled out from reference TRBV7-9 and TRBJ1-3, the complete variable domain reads DTGVSQNPRHKITKRGQNVTFRCDPISEHNRLYWYRQTLGQGPEFLTYFQNEAQLEKSRLLSDRFSAERPKGSFSTLEIQRTEQGDSAMYLCASPTEGVLGSGNTIYFGEGSWLTVV.

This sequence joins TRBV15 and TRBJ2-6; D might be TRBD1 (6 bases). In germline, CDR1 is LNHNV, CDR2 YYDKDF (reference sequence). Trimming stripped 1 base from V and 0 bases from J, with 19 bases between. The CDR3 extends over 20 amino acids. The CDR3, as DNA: TGTGCCACCAGCAGAGGCGCAGGGGCGCTTATTGTCTCTGGGGCCAACGTCCTGACTTTC. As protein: CATSRGAGALIVSGANVLTF.